One sample yielded the 3 T cell receptor beta chains listed below, sequenced in a study of CD8 T cells in ankylosing spondylitis. TCRdb used MiXCR to reprocess the 5' RACE reads, holding one entry per CDR3 protein. This table holds roughly 250,000 distinct CDR3 sequences, around 7.8% found once. Sample: blood, either unsorted or a sorted T cell fraction (not recorded which). Receptors were obtained from a male donor with ankylosing spondylitis or in good health (not recorded which).

This clonotype was recorded a few times. The chain combines TRBV5-4 with TRBJ2-7; TRBD2 matches at 9 bases. The junction had 5 bases not matched to a gene; V was cut back by 4 bases and J by 3 bases. The CDR3 has 14 amino acids. Germline-derived CDR1 and CDR2 are SGHNT and YYREEE (reference sequence). The CDR3 reads CASSPTSGIYEQYF. The CDR3 nucleotides are TGTGCCAGCAGCCCGACTAGCGGCATCTACGAGCAGTACTTC.

At least ten counts were recorded for this clonotype. V is TRBV6-2 or TRBV6-3 and J is TRBJ2-7, with 8 bases aligning to TRBD2. There are 17 residues in the CDR3. V gave up 2 bases and J gave up 0 bases; unmatched junction bases: 9. Germline V gene lookup returns CDR1 MNHEY and CDR2 SVGEGT. The CDR3 spells CASSYEVRRGGSYEQYF. CDR3 sequence (DNA): TGTGCCAGCAGTTACGAGGTCAGACGGGGGGGCTCCTACGAGCAGTACTTC.

This clonotype has more than one count but fewer than ten. The chain has TRBV30 and TRBJ2-1; no clear D gene. The germline V and J ends were trimmed by 8 bases and 10 bases, with 15 bases remaining between them. Germline CDR1 GTSNPN, CDR2 SVGIG (reference sequence). The CDR3 sequence is 11 residues long. CDR3 DNA: TGTGCCGCACCGAGTGCCAACGAGCAGTTCTTC. Translating gives CAAPSANEQFF.